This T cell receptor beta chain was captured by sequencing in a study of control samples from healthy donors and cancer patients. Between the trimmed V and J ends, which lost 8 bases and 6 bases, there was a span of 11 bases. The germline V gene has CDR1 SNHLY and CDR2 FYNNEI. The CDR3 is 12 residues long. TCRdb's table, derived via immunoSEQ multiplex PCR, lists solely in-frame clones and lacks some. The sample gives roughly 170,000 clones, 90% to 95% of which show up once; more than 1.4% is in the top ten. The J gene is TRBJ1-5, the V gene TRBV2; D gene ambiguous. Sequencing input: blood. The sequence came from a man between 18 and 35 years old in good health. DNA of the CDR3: TGTGCCAGCGGTGCAGCGGGTCAGCCCCAGCATTTT. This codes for CASGAAGQPQHF.